The clone carrying this T cell receptor beta chain was observed a handful of times. Its cognate antigen is unknown. This specimen belongs to a study of T cell repertoires in cytomegalovirus infection. About the study: Recently identified HLA-C-restricted and well-studied HLA-B-restricted CMV epitopes were used.

Each CDR3 protein is one row after TCRdb ran MiXCR on the reads. The repertoire holds 640,000 or so distinct CDR3 sequences, with around a third as singletons. General observations from the study: CMV carriers having the relevant HLA were flagged by cumulative public TCR beta family frequency. What dominated the ex vivo response were HLA-C-restricted CMV-specific TCR beta clonotypes.

This TCR derives from a human donor in good health (CMV status not recorded). Some clones in this sample may be carry-over from other donors' samples. The input for sequencing was cultured PBMCs, taken from culture after CMV antigen stimulation.

This CDR3 reads CASSVGTNQYNEQFF. The CDR3 DNA reads TGTGCCAGCAGCGTAGGAACAAATCAATACAATGAGCAGTTCTTC. V usage is TRBV9 and J usage is TRBJ2-1; the D is unclear. The CDR3 length is 15 residues. Germline-derived CDR1 and CDR2 are SGDLS and YYNGEE. Trimming stripped 0 bases from V and 4 bases from J, with 11 bases between.